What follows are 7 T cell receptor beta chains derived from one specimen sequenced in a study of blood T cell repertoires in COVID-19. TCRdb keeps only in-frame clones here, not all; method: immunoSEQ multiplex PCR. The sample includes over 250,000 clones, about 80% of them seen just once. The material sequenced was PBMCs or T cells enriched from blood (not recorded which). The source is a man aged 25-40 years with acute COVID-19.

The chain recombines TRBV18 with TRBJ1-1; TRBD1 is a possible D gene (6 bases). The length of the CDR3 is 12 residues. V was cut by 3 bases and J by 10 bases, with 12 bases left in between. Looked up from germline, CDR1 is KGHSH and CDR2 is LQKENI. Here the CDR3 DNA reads TGTGCCAGCTCACCGAGCACAGGGTTAGCTTTCTTT. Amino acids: CASSPSTGLAFF.

The CDR3 DNA reads as TGTGCCAGCAGTCGAGTAGAGGTGTCCTACGAGCAGTACGTC. This codes for CASSRVEVSYEQYV. The chain recombines TRBV2 with TRBJ2-7, with D unclear. Germline CDR1 reads SNHLY; CDR2 reads FYNNEI. The CDR3 spans 14 residues. Trimming took 5 bases from V and 1 from J, leaving 12 bases between them.

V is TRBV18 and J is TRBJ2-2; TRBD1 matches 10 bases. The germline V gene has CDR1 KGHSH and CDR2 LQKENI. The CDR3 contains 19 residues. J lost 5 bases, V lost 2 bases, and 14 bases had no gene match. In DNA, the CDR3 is TGTGCCAGCTCACCAGCAACCCCTTGGGACAGGGGACGGACCGGGGAGCTGTTTTTT. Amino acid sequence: CASSPATPWDRGRTGELFF.

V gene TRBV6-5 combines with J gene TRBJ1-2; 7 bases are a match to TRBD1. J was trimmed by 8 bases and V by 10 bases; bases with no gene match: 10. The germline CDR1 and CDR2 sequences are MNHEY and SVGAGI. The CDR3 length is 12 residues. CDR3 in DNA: TGTGCCACGCTAACAGGGGACGGGGGCTACACCTTC. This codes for CATLTGDGGYTF.

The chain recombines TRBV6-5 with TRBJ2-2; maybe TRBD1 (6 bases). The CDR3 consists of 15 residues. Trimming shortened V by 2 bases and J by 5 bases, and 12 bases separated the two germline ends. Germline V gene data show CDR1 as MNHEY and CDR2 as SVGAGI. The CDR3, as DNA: TGTGCCAGCAGTTACGTCAGGGGATTGACCGGGGAGCTGTTTTTT. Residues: CASSYVRGLTGELFF.

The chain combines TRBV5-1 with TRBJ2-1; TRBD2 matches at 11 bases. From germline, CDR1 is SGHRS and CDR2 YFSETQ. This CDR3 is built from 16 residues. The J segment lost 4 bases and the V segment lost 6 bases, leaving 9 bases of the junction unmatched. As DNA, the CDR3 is TGCGCCAGCACAAGACTAGCGGGGACCACATACAATGAGCAGTTCTTC. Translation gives CASTRLAGTTYNEQFF.

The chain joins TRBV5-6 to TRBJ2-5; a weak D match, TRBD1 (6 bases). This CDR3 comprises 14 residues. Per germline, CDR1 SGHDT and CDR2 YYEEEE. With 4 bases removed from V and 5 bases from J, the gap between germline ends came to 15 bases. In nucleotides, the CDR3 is TGTGCCAGCAGCGACACCAGGGGAGAGGAGACCCAGTACTTC. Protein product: CASSDTRGEETQYF.